Presented here are 27 T cell receptor beta chains from one specimen sequenced in a study of T cell repertoires in cytomegalovirus infection. TCRdb reprocessed the reads with MiXCR, giving one entry per CDR3 protein. The sample carries approximately 150,000 distinct CDR3 sequences, about 6.3% recorded once. The specimen sequenced was PBMCs. The receptors were sampled from a human donor in good health (CMV status not recorded). Some clones in this sample may be carry-over from other donors' samples.

In its sample, this clonotype was seen a few times. This chain connects TRBV7-3 to TRBJ2-7; D unresolved. Germline CDR1 reads SGHTA; CDR2 reads FQGTGA. CDR3 length: 13 residues. The V end was cut by 2 bases, the J end by 7 bases, with 12 bases between. CDR3 DNA sequence: TGTGCCAGCAGCTTATCCAACCTCCGGGAGCAGTACTTC. This codes for CASSLSNLREQYF.

This clonotype was observed many times. The chain joins TRBV6-6 to TRBJ2-5; a weak D match, TRBD1 (7 bases). CDR3 length equals 14 residues. V was shortened by 8 bases and J by 4 bases, with 17 bases between the two germline ends. The V gene's germline CDR1 is MNHNY and CDR2 SVGAGI (reference sequence). CDR3 sequence (DNA): TGTGCCAGCTCCCCTCGGAGGGGGCGAGAGACCCAGTACTTC. The encoded protein is CASSPRRGRETQYF.

At least ten counts were recorded for this clonotype. The chain joins TRBV20-1 to TRBJ2-7; 11 positions agree with TRBD2. V lost 3 bases and J lost 4; bases outside the gene matches: 2. The germline gives CDR1 DFQATT, CDR2 SNEGSKA (reference sequence). This CDR3 has 13 amino acids. DNA of the CDR3: TGCAGTGCTAGGACTAGCGGGGATTACGAGCAGTACTTC. This encodes CSARTSGDYEQYF.

This clonotype was detected many times. The chain uses TRBV2 and TRBJ1-1; possibly TRBD1 for D (6 bases). V lost 7 bases and J lost 1, with 10 bases in between. Germline loops: CDR1 SNHLY, CDR2 FYNNEI. The CDR3 is 13 residues long. The chain's CDR3 is CASTYRANTEAFF. In DNA, the CDR3 is TGTGCCAGCACGTACAGGGCGAACACTGAAGCTTTCTTT. Full variable domain (missing parts from reference TRBV2 and TRBJ1-1): EPEVTQTPSHQVTQMGQEVILRCVPISNHLYFYWYRQILGQKVEFLVSFYNNEISEKSEIFDDQFSVERPDGSNFTLKIRSTKLEDSAMYFCASTYRANTEAFFGQGTRLTVV.

This clonotype appeared many times. The chain is built from TRBV19 and TRBJ1-2; 9 bases match TRBD1. The length of the CDR3 is 14 residues. The germline V gene has CDR1 LNHDA and CDR2 SQIVND (reference sequence). Trimming cost V 6 bases and J 4 bases; bases outside gene matches: 6. The CDR3 spells CASRPGQGSYGYTF. Written as DNA, the CDR3 is TGTGCCAGTAGGCCGGGACAGGGAAGCTATGGCTACACCTTC. Using reference TRBV19 and TRBJ1-2 for the parts outside the CDR3, the full variable domain is DGGITQSPKYLFRKEGQNVTLSCEQNLNHDAMYWYRQDPGQGLRLIYYSQIVNDFQKGDIAEGYSVSREKKESFPLTVTSAQKNPTAFYLCASRPGQGSYGYTFGSGTRLTVV.

This clonotype was observed a few times. CDR3 DNA sequence: TGTGCCAGCAGTGAACGGGCAGATGGCAATCAGCCCCAGCATTTT. Protein product: CASSERADGNQPQHF. This sequence joins TRBV2 and TRBJ1-5, with unresolved D. Between the trimmed V and J ends, which lost 2 bases and 2 bases, there was a span of 10 bases. From germline, CDR1 is SNHLY and CDR2 FYNNEI. The CDR3 totals 15 residues.

In this sample, this clonotype turned up a few times. The chain joins TRBV7-8 to TRBJ1-3, with D unresolved. V lost 5 bases and J 0 bases, leaving 11 bases between the germline ends. CDR1 is SGHVS, CDR2 FQNEAQ, per germline. The CDR3 extends over 15 amino acids. The CDR3 bases are TGTGCCAGCAGCACACAGTCCTTCTCTGGAAACACCATATATTTT. Residues: CASSTQSFSGNTIYF.

This clonotype has only a few counts. This sequence joins TRBV6-2 or TRBV6-3 and TRBJ1-5; no clear D gene. Trimming pared 2 bases from V and 4 bases from J, leaving 24 bases between. Germline lookup yields CDR1 MNHEY and CDR2 SVGEGT. This CDR3 has 19 residues. In DNA, the CDR3 is TGTGCCAGCAGTTACAGGCCGGGCCCTCGAACAACCTTGAATCAGCCCCAGCATTTT. This sequence encodes CASSYRPGPRTTLNQPQHF.

This clonotype has a count of ten or more. V is TRBV7-9 and J is TRBJ2-3, with D tentatively TRBD2 (5 bases). V lost 1 base and J 9 bases, leaving 14 bases between the germline ends. The CDR3 has 14 residues. Per the germline V gene, CDR1 is SEHNR and CDR2 is FQNEAQ (reference sequence). CDR3 in DNA: TGTGCCAGCAGCTTAGGTTTTAGCGCCCCGACGCAGTATTTT. This gives the protein CASSLGFSAPTQYF.

This clonotype was detected many times. V usage is TRBV20-1 and J usage is TRBJ2-1; possibly TRBD1 or TRBD2 for D (5 bases each). The CDR3 consists of 14 residues. V was trimmed by 2 bases and J by 5 bases, leaving 13 bases between them. The V gene's germline CDR1 is DFQATT and CDR2 SNEGSKA (reference sequence). DNA for the CDR3: TGCAGTGCTAGAAAACCGGGACCCCACAATGAGCAGTTCTTC. Its translation: CSARKPGPHNEQFF.

This clonotype was counted at least ten times. The genes are TRBV20-1 and TRBJ1-6; D is ambiguous. The CDR3 is 16 amino acids. The V end was cut by 0 bases, the J end by 8 bases, with 17 bases between. From germline, CDR1 is DFQATT and CDR2 SNEGSKA (reference sequence). CDR3 sequence reads: CSARDAREPADSPLHF. The CDR3 region has the DNA TGCAGTGCTAGAGATGCGAGGGAACCCGCGGATTCACCCCTCCACTTT.

This clonotype was seen repeatedly, ten times or more. The chain has TRBV2 and TRBJ2-1; 9 bases map to TRBD1. This CDR3 is built from 13 residues. Germline V gene data show CDR1 as SNHLY and CDR2 as FYNNEI. Trimming cost V 6 bases and J 9 bases; bases outside gene matches: 6. CDR3 sequence: CASRGTGFTEQFF. DNA for the CDR3: TGTGCCAGCAGGGGGACAGGGTTCACTGAGCAGTTCTTC. The full variable domain, in which reference TRBV2 and TRBJ2-1 provide the parts outside the CDR3, is EPEVTQTPSHQVTQMGQEVILRCVPISNHLYFYWYRQILGQKVEFLVSFYNNEISEKSEIFDDQFSVERPDGSNFTLKIRSTKLEDSAMYFCASRGTGFTEQFFGPGTRLTVL.

The chain links TRBV7-9 to TRBJ1-6; D uncertain. Trimming shortened V by 1 base and J by 9 bases, and 10 bases separated the two germline ends. Germline V gene lookup returns CDR1 SEHNR and CDR2 FQNEAQ (reference sequence). CDR3 length: 14 residues. The CDR3 sequence: CASSLGDLASPLHF. The CDR3 bases are TGTGCCAGCAGCTTAGGGGATTTGGCTTCACCCCTCCACTTT. Full variable domain (rest looked up from reference TRBV7-9 and TRBJ1-6): DTGVSQNPRHKITKRGQNVTFRCDPISEHNRLYWYRQTLGQGPEFLTYFQNEAQLEKSRLLSDRFSAERPKGSFSTLEIQRTEQGDSAMYLCASSLGDLASPLHFGNGTRLTVT.

This clonotype has just a few counts. The chain combines TRBV28 with TRBJ2-4, with D maybe TRBD1 (5 bases). CDR3 length: 15 amino acids. Trimming cost V 3 bases and J 4 bases, with 13 bases left between them. Germline-derived CDR1 and CDR2 are MDHEN and SYDVKM. CDR3 sequence reads: CASSFGWAGKNIQYF. The CDR3 DNA is TGTGCCAGCAGTTTTGGGTGGGCAGGGAAAAACATTCAGTACTTC. Variable domain in full (rest from reference TRBV28 and TRBJ2-4): DVKVTQSSRYLVKRTGEKVFLECVQDMDHENMFWYRQDPGLGLRLIYFSYDVKMKEKGDIPEGYSVSREKKERFSLILESASTNQTSMYLCASSFGWAGKNIQYFGAGTRLSVL.

This clonotype was recorded at least ten times. The chain couples TRBV4-2 to TRBJ1-1, with D perhaps TRBD1 (6 bases). Germline assignment: CDR1 LGHNA and CDR2 YNFKEQ. The V end lost 0 bases, the J end lost 4 bases, and 9 bases lay between the germline ends. This CDR3 is 14 amino acids long. CDR3 DNA sequence: TGTGCCAGCAGCCAAGATAAGGGGGTCACTGAAGCTTTCTTT. This translates into CASSQDKGVTEAFF.

At least ten counts were recorded for this clonotype. This sequence joins TRBV7-2 and TRBJ2-7, with unresolved D. Germline V gene data show CDR1 as SGHTA and CDR2 as FQGNSA. CDR3 length: 11 amino acids. The V gene lost 5 bases and the J gene lost 4 bases, with 6 bases spanning the gap. In nucleotides, the CDR3 is TGTGCCAGCAGCCCCCAGTACGAGCAGTACTTC. It is translated as CASSPQYEQYF.

Ten or more counts support this clonotype. The chain links TRBV7-2 to TRBJ2-2, with D uncertain. Germline CDR1 SGHTA, CDR2 FQGNSA. CDR3 length: 16 residues. Trimming removed 1 base from V and 4 bases from J, with 13 bases in between. The CDR3 region has the DNA TGTGCCAGCAGCTTAGTAGACCAGACGGGCACCGGGGAGCTGTTTTTT. This encodes CASSLVDQTGTGELFF.

This clonotype was found many times. The chain couples TRBV3-1 to TRBJ2-1; TRBD1 aligns across 8 bases. Germline V lookup: CDR1 LGHDT, CDR2 YNNKEL (reference sequence). Trimming took 4 bases from V and 3 from J; bases not matched to a gene: 5. The CDR3 length is 15 residues. This chain's CDR3 is CASSPSGQDYNEQFF. The CDR3 DNA reads as TGTGCCAGCAGCCCATCGGGACAGGACTACAATGAGCAGTTCTTC.

The sample holds a few counts of this clonotype. The rearrangement joins TRBV5-5 to TRBJ1-4; D gene ambiguous. The CDR3 is made up of 14 amino acids. Germline V gives CDR1 SGHKS, CDR2 YYEKEE (reference sequence). The V end lost 4 bases, the J end lost 5 bases, and 12 bases lay between the germline ends. CDR3 sequence reads: CASSPAGINEKLFF. The CDR3 nucleotides are TGTGCCAGCAGCCCCGCGGGGATCAATGAAAAACTGTTTTTT. Variable domain in full (rest from reference TRBV5-5 and TRBJ1-4): DAGVTQSPTHLIKTRGQQVTLRCSPISGHKSVSWYQQVLGQGPQFIFQYYEKEERGRGNFPDRFSARQFPNYSSELNVNALLLGDSALYLCASSPAGINEKLFFGSGTQLSVL.

This clonotype was seen many times. This chain uses TRBV7-2 with TRBJ1-2; weak D call: TRBD1 (5 bases). This CDR3 contains 14 residues. V was clipped by 5 bases and J by 3 bases, with 13 bases between them. In germline, CDR1 is SGHTA, CDR2 FQGNSA. CDR3 residues: CASSPQGRDYGYTF. CDR3 DNA: TGTGCCAGCAGCCCTCAGGGCAGGGACTATGGCTACACCTTC. The variable domain in full, completed from reference TRBV7-2 and TRBJ1-2, reads GAGVSQSPSNKVTEKGKDVELRCDPISGHTALYWYRQSLGQGLEFLIYFQGNSAPDKSGLPSDRFSAERTGGSVSTLTIQRTQQEDSAVYLCASSPQGRDYGYTFGSGTRLTVV.

The rearrangement uses TRBV2 and TRBJ1-5; 9 bases match TRBD1. V dropped 6 bases and J dropped 6; count of bases not matched to a gene: 6. The germline V gene has CDR1 SNHLY and CDR2 FYNNEI. The length of the CDR3 is 14 residues. The CDR3 DNA follows: TGTGCCAGCAGAGGGACAGGGATAAGTCAGCCCCAGCATTTT. Encoded protein: CASRGTGISQPQHF.

This clonotype was seen many times. This chain uses TRBV5-6 with TRBJ2-5; tentative D call: TRBD2 (5 bases). Trimming took 4 bases from V and 2 from J, leaving 15 bases between them. CDR1 and CDR2 from the germline V gene are SGHDT and YYEEEE. CDR3 length: 15 amino acids. The CDR3 region is CASSGGLLRQETQYF. The CDR3 coding sequence is TGTGCCAGCAGCGGCGGGCTTCTCCGACAAGAGACCCAGTACTTC.

The chain carries TRBV7-8 and TRBJ2-3, with 13 bases that match TRBD2. The CDR3 runs to 15 residues. Looked up from germline, CDR1 is SGHVS and CDR2 is FQNEAQ. With 8 bases clipped from V and 5 bases from J, the junction kept 7 bases outside the gene matches. In DNA, the CDR3 is TGTGCCAGCCGCCCAAGGACTAGCGGGGGAGATACGCAGTATTTT. It encodes CASRPRTSGGDTQYF.

This clonotype showed up just a few times. This sequence joins TRBV29-1 and TRBJ2-1; D perhaps matches TRBD2 (7 bases). V was cut by 1 base and J by 6 bases, with 10 bases left in between. There are 13 residues in the CDR3. Germline values: CDR1 SQVTM, CDR2 ANQGSEA. CDR3 sequence: CSVEVGGRNEQFF. For the CDR3, the DNA is TGCAGCGTTGAAGTCGGGGGGCGCAATGAGCAGTTCTTC.

Ten or more counts support this clonotype. V gene TRBV10-3 combines with J gene TRBJ1-1; D is possibly TRBD1 (5 bases). Germline CDR1 ENHRY, CDR2 SYGVKD. Trimming pared 0 bases from V and 1 base from J, leaving 9 bases between. The CDR3 contains 15 residues. CDR3 sequence: CAISESPGRNTEAFF. The CDR3 DNA follows: TGTGCCATCAGTGAGTCCCCAGGGCGGAACACTGAAGCTTTCTTT.

This clonotype was picked up many times. The rearrangement joins TRBV5-1 to TRBJ2-5, with TRBD2 identical over 8 bases. Per germline, CDR1 SGHRS and CDR2 YFSETQ. CDR3 size: 17 residues. V shed 0 bases and J 1 base; nucleotides not matched to a gene: 8. This CDR3 is CASSLGLARASQETQYF. CDR3 nucleotide sequence: TGCGCCAGCAGCTTGGGACTAGCGCGGGCCAGCCAAGAGACCCAGTACTTC.

The table lists this clonotype with many counts. V is TRBV20-1 and J is TRBJ1-2; D gene uncertain. The CDR3 loop spans 12 amino acids. CDR1 DFQATT and CDR2 SNEGSKA come from the germline V gene (reference sequence). Trimming shortened V by 5 bases and J by 5 bases, and 12 bases separated the two germline ends. The CDR3 nucleotides read TGCAGTGCTTTGGGAGACATGTATGGCTACACCTTC. Translated, it gives CSALGDMYGYTF.